This TCR beta chain was found in a study of T cell responses to AZD1222 COVID-19 vaccine. TCRdb's table, derived via immunoSEQ multiplex PCR, lists solely in-frame clones and lacks some. The table includes about 130,000 clones, roughly 87% detected once. CDR3 length: 18 amino acids. CDR1 is GTSNPN and CDR2 is SVGIG in the germline V gene (reference sequence). V lost 2 bases to trimming and J lost 3 bases; unmatched junction nucleotides: 11. The TCR comes from an adult who received the AZD1222 COVID-19 vaccine. The chain couples TRBV30 to TRBJ2-2; 11 bases align to TRBD1. The input for sequencing was peripheral blood, taken 28 days after the second AZD1222 dose. DNA for the CDR3: TGTGCCTGGAGTCAGTGGACAGGGGGCACTAGTGACACCGGGGAGCTGTTTTTT. This gives the protein CAWSQWTGGTSDTGELFF.